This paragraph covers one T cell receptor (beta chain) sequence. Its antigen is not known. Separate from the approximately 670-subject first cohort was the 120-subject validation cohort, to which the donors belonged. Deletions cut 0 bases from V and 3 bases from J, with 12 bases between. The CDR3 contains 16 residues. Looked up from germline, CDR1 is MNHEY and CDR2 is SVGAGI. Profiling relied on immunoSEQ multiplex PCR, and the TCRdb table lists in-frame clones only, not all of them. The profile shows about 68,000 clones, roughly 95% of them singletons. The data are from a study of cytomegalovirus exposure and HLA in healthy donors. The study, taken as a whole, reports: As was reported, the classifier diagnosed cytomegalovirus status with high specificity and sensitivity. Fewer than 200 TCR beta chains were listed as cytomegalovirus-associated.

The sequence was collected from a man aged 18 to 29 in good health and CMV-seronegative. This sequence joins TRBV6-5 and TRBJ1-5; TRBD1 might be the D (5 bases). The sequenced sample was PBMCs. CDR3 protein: CASSYSGGVNNQPQHF. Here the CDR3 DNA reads TGTGCCAGCAGTTACTCGGGAGGGGTCAACAATCAGCCCCAGCATTTT.